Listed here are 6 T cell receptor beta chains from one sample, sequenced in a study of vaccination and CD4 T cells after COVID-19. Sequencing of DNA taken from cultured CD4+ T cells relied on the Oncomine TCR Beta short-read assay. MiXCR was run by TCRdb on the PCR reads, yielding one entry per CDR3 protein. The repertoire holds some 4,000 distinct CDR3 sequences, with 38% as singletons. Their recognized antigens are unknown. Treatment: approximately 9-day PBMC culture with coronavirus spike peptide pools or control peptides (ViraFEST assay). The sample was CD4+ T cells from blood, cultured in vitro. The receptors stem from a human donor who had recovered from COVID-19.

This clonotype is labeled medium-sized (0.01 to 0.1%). CDR3: CASSLEKGYTEAFF. Here the CDR3 DNA reads TGTGCCAGCAGCTTGGAAAAGGGGTACACTGAAGCTTTCTTT. This chain joins TRBV5-4 and TRBJ1-1; perhaps TRBD1 as D (5 bases). CDR1 is SGHNT, CDR2 YYREEE, per germline (reference sequence). V lost 0 bases and J 3 bases, leaving 9 bases between the germline ends. The CDR3 is made up of 14 amino acids.

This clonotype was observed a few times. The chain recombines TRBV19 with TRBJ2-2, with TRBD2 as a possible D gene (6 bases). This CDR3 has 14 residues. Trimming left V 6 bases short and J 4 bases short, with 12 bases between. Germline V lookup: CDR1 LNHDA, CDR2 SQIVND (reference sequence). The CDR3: CASSLGTATGELFF. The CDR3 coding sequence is TGTGCCAGTAGCCTCGGGACTGCCACCGGGGAGCTGTTTTTT.

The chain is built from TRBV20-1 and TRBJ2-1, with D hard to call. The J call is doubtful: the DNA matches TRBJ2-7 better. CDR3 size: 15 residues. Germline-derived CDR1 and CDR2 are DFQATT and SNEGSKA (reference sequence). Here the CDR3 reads CSARNSIASAYEQYF. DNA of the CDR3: TGCAGTGCTAGAAATTCAATCGCTTCAGCCTACGAGCAGTACTTC.

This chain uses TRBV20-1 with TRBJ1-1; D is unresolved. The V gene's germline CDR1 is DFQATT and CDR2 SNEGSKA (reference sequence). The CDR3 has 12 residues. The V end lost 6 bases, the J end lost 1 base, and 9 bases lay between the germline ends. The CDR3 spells CSATRQNTEAFF. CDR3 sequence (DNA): TGCAGTGCCACCAGACAGAACACTGAAGCTTTCTTT.

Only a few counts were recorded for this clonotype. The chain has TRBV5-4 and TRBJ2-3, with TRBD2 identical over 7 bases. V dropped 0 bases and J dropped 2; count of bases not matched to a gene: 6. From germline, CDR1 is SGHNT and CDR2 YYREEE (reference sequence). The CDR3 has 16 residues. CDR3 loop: CASSLGVAGITDTQYF. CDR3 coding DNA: TGTGCCAGCAGCTTGGGAGTAGCGGGTATCACAGATACGCAGTATTTT.

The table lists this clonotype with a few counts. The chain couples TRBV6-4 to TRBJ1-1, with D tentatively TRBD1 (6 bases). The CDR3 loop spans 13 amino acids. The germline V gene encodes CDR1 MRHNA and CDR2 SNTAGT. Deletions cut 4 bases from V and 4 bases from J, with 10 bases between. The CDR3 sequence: CASSATGFTEAFF. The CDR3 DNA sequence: TGTGCCAGCAGTGCAACAGGGTTCACTGAAGCTTTCTTT.